Below are 20 T cell receptor beta chains sequenced from a single sample in a study of T cell responses to AZD1222 COVID-19 vaccine. The assay was immunoSEQ multiplex PCR, and TCRdb's table has in-frame clones only and misses some. The table lists roughly 140,000 clones, 90% of them singletons. The material was peripheral blood, obtained on day 0 of AZD1222 vaccination. The receptor source for this set is an adult in good health.

This rearrangement joins TRBV18 to TRBJ1-1; 9 positions agree with TRBD1. Looked up from germline, CDR1 is KGHSH and CDR2 is LQKENI. The V segment lost 6 bases and the J segment 3 bases; nucleotides outside the gene matches: 5. This CDR3 has 14 amino acids. CDR3 sequence reads: CASSHRDRDTEAFF. The CDR3 DNA is TGTGCCAGCTCCCACCGGGACAGGGACACTGAAGCTTTCTTT. Together with reference TRBV18 and TRBJ1-1, the CDR3 gives the full variable domain: NAGVMQNPRHLVRRRGQEARLRCSPMKGHSHVYWYRQLPEEGLKFMVYLQKENIIDESGMPKERFSAEFPKEGPSILRIQQVVRGDSAAYFCASSHRDRDTEAFFGQGTRLTVV.

This clone has just one count. The chain uses TRBV27 and TRBJ1-5; D gene ambiguous. The CDR3 runs to 13 residues. Trimming shortened V by 11 bases and J by 0 bases, and 11 bases separated the two germline ends. Germline CDR1 reads MNHEY; CDR2 reads SMNVEV (reference sequence). The CDR3 is CARTGHSNQPQHF. CDR3 DNA sequence: TGTGCCCGCACCGGTCATAGCAATCAGCCCCAGCATTTT.

The chain joins TRBV11-1 to TRBJ2-2; a weak D match, TRBD2 (5 bases). The CDR3 totals 14 residues. Germline CDR1 and CDR2: SGHAT and FQDESV (reference sequence). Trimming removed 2 bases from V and 6 bases from J, with 10 bases in between. The CDR3 loop is CASSLTRSAGELFF. The CDR3 DNA sequence: TGTGCCAGCAGCTTAACTAGGAGCGCCGGGGAGCTGTTTTTT.

In DNA, the CDR3 is TGTGCCAGCAGTTACTCCGGGACAGGGGGCTATGGCTACACCTTC. Residues: CASSYSGTGGYGYTF. The V and J genes are TRBV6-5 and TRBJ1-2; 11 bases are a match to TRBD1. With 0 bases clipped from V and 4 bases from J, the junction kept 1 base outside the gene matches. The CDR3 spans 15 residues. Germline loops: CDR1 MNHEY, CDR2 SVGAGI.

This clone was detected once. The CDR3, as DNA: TGTGCCAGCAGTCTTACAGGGGCGAGCTCCTATAATTCACCCCTCCACTTT. It encodes CASSLTGASSYNSPLHF. The chain uses TRBV6-6 and TRBJ1-6, with 7 bases that match TRBD1. This CDR3 is built from 17 residues. Germline V gene lookup returns CDR1 MNHNY and CDR2 SVGAGI (reference sequence). Unmatched junction bases numbered 7, after V lost 5 bases and J lost 0 bases.

This sequence joins TRBV11-3 and TRBJ2-5; no reliable D call. This CDR3 has 11 amino acids. Trimming cost V 3 bases and J 3 bases, with 2 bases left between them. CDR1 SGHNT and CDR2 YENEEA come from the germline V gene. Written as DNA, the CDR3 is TGTGCCAGCAGCTTTGAAGAGACCCAGTACTTC. Protein sequence: CASSFEETQYF.

V and J are TRBV7-6 and TRBJ2-7; no definite D call. The V end lost 6 bases, the J end lost 2 bases, and 17 bases lay between the germline ends. The CDR3 is 15 residues long. Germline CDR1 and CDR2: SGHVS and FNYEAQ. CDR3 amino acids: CASSPKALGTYEQYF. The CDR3 nucleotides read TGTGCCAGCAGTCCGAAAGCGTTGGGCACCTACGAGCAGTACTTC.

The chain joins TRBV21-1 to TRBJ1-1. TRBV21-1 is marked as a pseudogene. The CDR3 runs 12 residues. CDR3 in DNA: TGTGCCAGATGGGGGGAGGACACTGAAGCTTTCTTT. As protein: CARWGEDTEAFF.

The V call is TRBV24-1, the J call TRBJ2-1, with D hard to call. Trimming took off 3 bases at V and 12 bases at J, with 11 bases between the two ends. The CDR3 extends over 12 amino acids. CDR1 is KGHDR, CDR2 SFDVKD, per germline. CDR3 protein: CATSDIWLGQFF. In DNA, the CDR3 is TGTGCCACCAGTGATATCTGGTTGGGGCAGTTCTTC.

The chain combines TRBV5-4 with TRBJ2-7; 10 positions agree with TRBD2. CDR1 is SGHNT, CDR2 YYREEE, per germline (reference sequence). The CDR3 runs 15 residues. Losses at the gene ends were 0 bases for V and 4 bases for J; bases not matched to a gene: 4. CDR3 protein: CASSLAPSGSYEQYF. The CDR3 DNA follows: TGTGCCAGCAGCTTGGCGCCTAGCGGGAGTTACGAGCAGTACTTC.

V and J are TRBV24-1 and TRBJ2-7, with D perhaps matching TRBD2 (6 bases). Germline CDR1 is KGHDR and CDR2 is SFDVKD. Trimming took 6 bases from V and 5 from J, leaving 13 bases between them. The CDR3 is 13 amino acids. CDR3 in DNA: TGTGCCACCAGTAAGGCGGGGTTAGACGAGCAGTACTTC. Translated, it gives CATSKAGLDEQYF.

The chain uses TRBV9 and TRBJ2-1, with 11 positions matching TRBD2. Trimming removed 0 bases from V and 7 bases from J; junction bases left unmatched: 3. The CDR3 is 15 residues long. The V gene's germline CDR1 is SGDLS and CDR2 YYNGEE. As DNA, the CDR3 is TGTGCCAGCAGCGTAGGGTCTAGCGGGAGGAATGAGCAGTTCTTC. Its protein product is CASSVGSSGRNEQFF.

The gene calls are TRBV6-4 and TRBJ2-2, with unresolved D. This CDR3 is built from 15 residues. Between the trimmed V and J ends, which lost 4 bases and 4 bases, there was a span of 13 bases. Germline CDR1 reads MRHNA; CDR2 reads SNTAGT. The DNA for the CDR3 is TGTGCCAGCAGTGTTAATCATCTTAGCACCGGGGAGCTGTTTTTT. It codes for CASSVNHLSTGELFF.

This clone was detected only once. This chain links TRBV5-1 with TRBJ2-7; no clear D gene. Germline CDR1 reads SGHRS; CDR2 reads YFSETQ. The CDR3 is 11 residues long. V was pared by 0 bases and J by 6 bases, with 4 bases between. The CDR3 DNA sequence: TGCGCCAGCAGCTTGGTGGGCGAGCAGTACTTC. Residues: CASSLVGEQYF.

This clone was recorded once. This chain uses TRBV4-2 with TRBJ2-3, with TRBD2 identical over 12 bases. CDR1 is LGHNA, CDR2 YNFKEQ, per germline. Trimming took 4 bases from V and 1 from J; bases not matched to a gene: 3. The CDR3 runs 16 residues. CDR3 sequence: CASSRRTSGGTDTQYF. The DNA for the CDR3 is TGTGCCAGCAGCCGGAGGACTAGCGGGGGCACAGATACGCAGTATTTT.

The rearrangement joins TRBV4-3 to TRBJ1-4, with TRBD1 matching over 10 bases. This CDR3 has 20 residues. The J segment lost 6 bases and the V segment lost 5 bases, leaving 21 bases of the junction unmatched. Germline CDR1 reads LGHNA; CDR2 reads YSLEER. The CDR3 DNA sequence: TGCGCCAGCAGCAGACACCGGGACAGGGGTATTGGGGCCTCGGATGAAAAACTGTTTTTT. As protein: CASSRHRDRGIGASDEKLFF.

This clone was counted a few times. V gene TRBV27 combines with J gene TRBJ2-5; D may be TRBD2 (5 bases). Trimming left V 2 bases short and J 0 bases short, with 10 bases between. The CDR3 loop spans 15 amino acids. Germline CDR1 reads MNHEY; CDR2 reads SMNVEV (reference sequence). The CDR3 DNA is TGTGCCAGCAGTTTAACCCGGGGATACCAAGAGACCCAGTACTTC. It yields the protein CASSLTRGYQETQYF.

The rearrangement links TRBV21-1 to TRBJ2-1; the DNA was not used to check the table's D call, TRBD1. TRBV21-1 is a pseudogene locus. The CDR3 runs to 18 residues. The CDR3 DNA reads TGTGCCAGCAGCGGATCTTGGAAGGGACAGGGCACCTACAATGAGCAGTTCTTC. Its translation is CASSGSWKGQGTYNEQFF.

The chain joins TRBV25-1 to TRBJ2-3; maybe TRBD2 (5 bases). The CDR3 runs to 16 residues. Germline V CDR1 and CDR2: MGHDK, SYGVNS. Trimming left V 3 bases short and J 2 bases short, with 15 bases between. The DNA of the CDR3 is TGTGCCAGCAGTGATCAGCCTAGCAGACCCACAGATACGCAGTATTTT. Amino acids: CASSDQPSRPTDTQYF.

The chain carries TRBV29-1 and TRBJ1-2; tentative D call: TRBD1 (6 bases). The CDR3 totals 14 residues. Trimming shortened V by 7 bases and J by 0 bases, and 15 bases separated the two germline ends. In germline, CDR1 is SQVTM, CDR2 ANQGSEA. This chain's CDR3 is CSAIDRSSNYGYTF. CDR3 bases: TGCAGCGCTATAGACAGGAGCTCTAACTATGGCTACACCTTC.